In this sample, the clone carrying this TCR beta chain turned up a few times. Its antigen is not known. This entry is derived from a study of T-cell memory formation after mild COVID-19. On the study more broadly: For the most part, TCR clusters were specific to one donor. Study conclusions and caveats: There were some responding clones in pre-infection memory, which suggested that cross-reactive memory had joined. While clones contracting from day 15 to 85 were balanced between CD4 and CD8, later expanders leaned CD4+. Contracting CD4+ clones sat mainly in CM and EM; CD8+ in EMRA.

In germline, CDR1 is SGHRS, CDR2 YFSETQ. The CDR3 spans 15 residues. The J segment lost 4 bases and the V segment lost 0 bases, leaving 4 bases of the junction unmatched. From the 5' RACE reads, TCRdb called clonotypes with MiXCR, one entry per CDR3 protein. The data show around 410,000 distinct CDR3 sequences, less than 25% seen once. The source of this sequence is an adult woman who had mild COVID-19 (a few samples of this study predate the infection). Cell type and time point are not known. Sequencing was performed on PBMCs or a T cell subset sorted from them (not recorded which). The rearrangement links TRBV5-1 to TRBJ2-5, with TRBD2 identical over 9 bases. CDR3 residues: CASSLGAGGTETQYF. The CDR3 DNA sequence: TGCGCCAGCAGCTTGGGAGCGGGAGGAACAGAGACCCAGTACTTC. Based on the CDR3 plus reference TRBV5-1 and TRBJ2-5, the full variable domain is KAGVTQTPRYLIKTRGQQVTLSCSPISGHRSVSWYQQTPGQGLQFLFEYFSETQRNKGNFPGRFSGRQFSNSRSEMNVSTLELGDSALYLCASSLGAGGTETQYFGPGTRLLVL.